The 21 T cell receptor beta chains presented below share a single source sample, sequenced in a study of blood T cells in healthy people across ages. Combining a sample-barcoded 5' primer with a J-beta primer mix, a second PCR ran for about 6 to 11 cycles. TCRdb called the 5' RACE reads again in MiXCR, with one record for every CDR3 protein. Of about 940,000 distinct CDR3 sequences listed, roughly 50% are singletons. The sequenced material came from blood. The receptors were sampled from a man aged 30 to 45 in good health.

The chain combines TRBV14 with TRBJ2-5, with D unclear. The J call may be wrong; the DNA end is better matched by TRBJ2-7. The CDR3 length is 14 residues. In germline, CDR1 is SGHDN, CDR2 FVKESK. The CDR3 DNA sequence: TGTGCCAGCAGAGTCGAGGTCCCTGGCGCCGAGCAGTACTTC. As protein: CASRVEVPGAEQYF.

V and J are TRBV5-4 and TRBJ1-2; D unresolved. The V gene lost 3 bases and the J gene lost 5 bases, with 14 bases spanning the gap. CDR3 size: 14 residues. The germline CDR1 and CDR2 sequences are SGHNT and YYREEE (reference sequence). The CDR3 is CASSYYLGDYGYTF. DNA for the CDR3: TGTGCCAGCAGCTACTATCTCGGGGATTATGGCTACACCTTC.

The chain recombines TRBV6-6 with TRBJ1-4; the match to TRBD1 covers 8 bases. The germline V gene has CDR1 MNHNY and CDR2 SVGAGI (reference sequence). V trimming: 6 bases; J trimming: 7 bases; junction bases outside the gene matches: 7. This CDR3 has 14 residues. CDR3 sequence: CASSKQGGGEKLFF. The CDR3 DNA reads TGTGCCAGCAGCAAACAGGGGGGCGGTGAAAAACTGTTTTTT.

This chain connects TRBV28 to TRBJ1-5; 8 bases fit TRBD1. With 2 bases clipped from V and 4 bases from J, the junction kept 4 bases outside the gene matches. The CDR3 is 15 amino acids. Germline V gene sequence: CDR1 MDHEN, CDR2 SYDVKM. The CDR3 spells CASSLTDRVNQPQHF. The CDR3 DNA reads TGTGCCAGCAGTTTAACGGACAGGGTAAATCAGCCCCAGCATTTT. The whole variable domain, filled in from reference TRBV28 and TRBJ1-5, reads DVKVTQSSRYLVKRTGEKVFLECVQDMDHENMFWYRQDPGLGLRLIYFSYDVKMKEKGDIPEGYSVSREKKERFSLILESASTNQTSMYLCASSLTDRVNQPQHFGDGTRLSIL.

This clonotype was recorded many times. The chain has TRBV4-3 and TRBJ2-7; no reliable D call. The CDR3 has 17 amino acids. Germline assignment: CDR1 LGHNA and CDR2 YSLEER. Trimming pared 0 bases from V and 0 bases from J, leaving 15 bases between. The CDR3 region is CASSQDNFLLSSYEQYF. As DNA, the CDR3 is TGCGCCAGCAGCCAAGATAACTTCCTGTTAAGCTCCTACGAGCAGTACTTC.

J is TRBJ2-7 and V is TRBV28; 9 bases align to TRBD1. The V and J ends lost 9 bases and 5 bases, in that order; junction bases with no gene match: 17. CDR3 length: 16 residues. Per germline, CDR1 MDHEN and CDR2 SYDVKM. Here the CDR3 reads CASLGNFGTGIHEQYF. As DNA, the CDR3 is TGTGCCAGTTTGGGAAACTTCGGGACAGGGATCCACGAGCAGTACTTC.

The rearrangement joins TRBV27 to TRBJ1-4; D perhaps matches TRBD1 (5 bases). CDR3 size: 15 residues. V was cut by 0 bases and J by 8 bases, with 13 bases left in between. Germline values: CDR1 MNHEY, CDR2 SMNVEV (reference sequence). The CDR3 here is CASSLSPGRWEKLFF. In DNA form, the CDR3 reads TGTGCCAGCAGTTTATCCCCGGGACGGTGGGAAAAACTGTTTTTT. The variable domain in full, completed from reference TRBV27 and TRBJ1-4, reads EAQVTQNPRYLITVTGKKLTVTCSQNMNHEYMSWYRQDPGLGLRQIYYSMNVEVTDKGDVPEGYKVSRKEKRNFPLILESPSPNQTSLYFCASSLSPGRWEKLFFGSGTQLSVL.

The chain links TRBV18 to TRBJ2-1; 10 bases map to TRBD2. The length of the CDR3 is 12 residues. Germline V gene data show CDR1 as KGHSH and CDR2 as LQKENI. V was clipped by 6 bases and J by 7 bases; unmatched bases: 0. CDR3: CASSGLANEQFF. The CDR3 DNA reads TGTGCCAGCTCGGGACTAGCGAATGAGCAGTTCTTC.

This rearrangement joins TRBV6-6 to TRBJ2-2; D might be TRBD1 or TRBD2, each matching 6 bases. Germline CDR1 reads MNHNY; CDR2 reads SVGAGI (reference sequence). CDR3 length: 15 residues. V was clipped by 6 bases and J by 5 bases, with 16 bases between them. As DNA, the CDR3 is TGTGCCAGCAGCGGGGGCCGGTATCTGACCGGGGAGCTGTTTTTT. Translated, it gives CASSGGRYLTGELFF.

This clonotype occurred a few times. The J gene is TRBJ2-2, the V gene TRBV5-1; TRBD2 matches at 9 bases. There are 16 residues in the CDR3. Per the germline V gene, CDR1 is SGHRS and CDR2 is YFSETQ. V was pared by 4 bases and J by 4 bases, with 8 bases of the junction left unmatched. The DNA for the CDR3 is TGCGCCAGCAGCCGCCTTAGCGGGGGAAGCACCGGGGAGCTGTTTTTT. Amino acid sequence: CASSRLSGGSTGELFF.

In its sample, this clonotype was seen a few times. The genes are TRBV28 and TRBJ1-2, with D possibly TRBD1 on 6 matching bases. Trimming stripped 3 bases from V and 5 bases from J, with 16 bases between. Germline CDR1 is MDHEN and CDR2 is SYDVKM. The CDR3 spans 15 residues. The chain's CDR3 is CASSFPGQLSYGYTF. For the CDR3, the DNA is TGTGCCAGCAGTTTCCCAGGACAGCTCTCATATGGCTACACCTTC.

This clonotype was counted between two and nine times. The gene calls are TRBV7-2 and TRBJ2-1; 7 bases are shared with TRBD2. The CDR3 is made up of 15 amino acids. The germline gives CDR1 SGHTA, CDR2 FQGNSA. J gave up 6 bases and V 6 bases, and 11 bases lay outside the gene matches. The CDR3 here is CASSHGLEVGNEQFF. CDR3 nucleotide sequence: TGTGCCAGCAGTCATGGACTAGAAGTCGGCAATGAGCAGTTCTTC.

J is TRBJ2-1 and V is TRBV7-9, with TRBD2 identical over 7 bases. The V segment lost 5 bases and the J segment 6 bases; nucleotides outside the gene matches: 10. The CDR3 is 15 residues long. The germline V gene has CDR1 SEHNR and CDR2 FQNEAQ (reference sequence). CDR3 in amino acids: CASSLNRGERNEQFF. DNA of the CDR3: TGTGCCAGCAGCCTAAACCGGGGGGAGCGCAATGAGCAGTTCTTC. The variable domain in full, with the rest retrieved from reference TRBV7-9 and TRBJ2-1, is DTGVSQNPRHKITKRGQNVTFRCDPISEHNRLYWYRQTLGQGPEFLTYFQNEAQLEKSRLLSDRFSAERPKGSFSTLEIQRTEQGDSAMYLCASSLNRGERNEQFFGPGTRLTVL.

This chain links TRBV20-1 with TRBJ2-7; a weak D match, TRBD1 (7 bases). From germline, CDR1 is DFQATT and CDR2 SNEGSKA (reference sequence). The CDR3 length is 14 residues. The V end was cut by 6 bases, the J end by 1 base, with 16 bases between. CDR3 bases: TGCAGTGCCAACTACGCAGGGGGGTCCTACGAGCAGTACTTC. It codes for CSANYAGGSYEQYF.

This chain uses TRBV10-3 with TRBJ2-1, with TRBD1 matching 8 bases. The CDR3 is 15 residues long. Germline V gene sequence: CDR1 ENHRY, CDR2 SYGVKD. The V segment lost 7 bases and the J segment 9 bases; nucleotides outside the gene matches: 14. Here the CDR3 DNA reads TGTGCCATCATGAAAGCCGGGACAGGTGGTAGTGAGCAGTTCTTC. Translating it yields CAIMKAGTGGSEQFF.

This clonotype has a handful of counts. The V call is TRBV6-5, the J call TRBJ2-3; TRBD1 matches at 12 bases. From germline, CDR1 is MNHEY and CDR2 SVGAGI. V shed 6 bases and J 5 bases; nucleotides not matched to a gene: 9. This CDR3 region has 16 residues. The CDR3 nucleotides are TGTGCCAGCAGCCGATCCGGGACAGGGGGCTTAGATACGCAGTATTTT. It codes for CASSRSGTGGLDTQYF.

The chain recombines TRBV4-2 with TRBJ1-5, with 7 bases fitting TRBD1. Germline V gene data show CDR1 as LGHNA and CDR2 as YNFKEQ. Losses at the gene ends were 4 bases for V and 7 bases for J; bases not matched to a gene: 10. The CDR3 has 15 residues. The CDR3 DNA reads TGTGCCAGCAGCCCAAGGGTCCAGGGGGGCCAGCCCCAGCATTTT. Amino acids: CASSPRVQGGQPQHF.

This clonotype was detected ten times or more. The chain combines TRBV6-6 with TRBJ2-3; 11 positions match TRBD2. CDR3 length: 15 amino acids. CDR1 and CDR2 (germline): MNHNY, SVGAGI (reference sequence). With V trimmed by 6 bases and J by 4 bases, 6 bases remained unmatched. CDR3 region: CASRGTSGSSDTQYF. Written as DNA, the CDR3 is TGTGCCAGCAGGGGGACTAGCGGTTCCTCAGATACGCAGTATTTT.

The sample holds a few counts of this clonotype. The rearrangement joins TRBV20-1 to TRBJ2-5, with D uncertain. Between the trimmed V and J ends, which lost 3 bases and 1 base, there was a span of 9 bases. This CDR3 is built from 13 residues. Germline CDR1 and CDR2: DFQATT and SNEGSKA (reference sequence). The CDR3 region is CSASIGPQETQYF. CDR3 bases: TGCAGTGCTAGTATAGGGCCCCAAGAGACCCAGTACTTC.

The V call is TRBV5-6, the J call TRBJ2-7; D may match TRBD1 or TRBD2 (7 bases each). V shed 2 bases and J shed 7 bases, with 22 bases lying between them. The CDR3 covers 16 residues. Germline V gives CDR1 SGHDT, CDR2 YYEEEE. The CDR3 region has the DNA TGTGCCAGCAGCTTATGGGAGGGGGCGACCTACAATGAGCAGTACTTC. Translating it yields CASSLWEGATYNEQYF.

This clonotype was found a few times. The chain employs TRBV27 and TRBJ2-1, with 13 bases lining up with TRBD2. V gave up 2 bases and J gave up 8 bases; unmatched junction bases: 9. Germline values: CDR1 MNHEY, CDR2 SMNVEV (reference sequence). CDR3 size: 17 residues. CDR3 sequence reads: CASSLHHGTSGVDEQFF. CDR3 bases: TGTGCCAGCAGTTTACACCACGGGACTAGCGGGGTGGATGAGCAGTTCTTC.